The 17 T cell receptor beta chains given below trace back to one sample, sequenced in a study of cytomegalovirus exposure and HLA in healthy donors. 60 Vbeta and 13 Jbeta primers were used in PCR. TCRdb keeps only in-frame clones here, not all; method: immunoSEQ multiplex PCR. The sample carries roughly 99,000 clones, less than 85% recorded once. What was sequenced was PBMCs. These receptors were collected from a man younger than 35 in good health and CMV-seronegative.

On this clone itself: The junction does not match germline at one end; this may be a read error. The CDR3, as DNA: TGCGCCAGCAGCCAGCGGGACGGCTATGGCTACCCCTTC. Its protein is CASSQRDGYGYPF. J is TRBJ1-2 and V is TRBV5-1; maybe TRBD1 (5 bases). CDR1 is SGHRS, CDR2 YFSETQ, per germline. The CDR3 loop spans 13 amino acids.

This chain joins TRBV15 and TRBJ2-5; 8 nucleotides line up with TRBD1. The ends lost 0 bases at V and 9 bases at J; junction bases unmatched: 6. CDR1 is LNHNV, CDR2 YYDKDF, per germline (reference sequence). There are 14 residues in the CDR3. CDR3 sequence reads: CATSREGTGTAQYF. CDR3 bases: TGTGCCACCAGCAGAGAAGGGACAGGCACGGCCCAGTACTTC.

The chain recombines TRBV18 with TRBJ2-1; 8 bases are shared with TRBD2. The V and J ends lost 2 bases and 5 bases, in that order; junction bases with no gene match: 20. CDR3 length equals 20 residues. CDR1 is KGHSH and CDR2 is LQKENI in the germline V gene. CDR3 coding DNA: TGTGCCAGCTCACCAAGAAATGAAATTCTAGCGGGCTCAATGAACAATGAGCAGTTCTTC. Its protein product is CASSPRNEILAGSMNNEQFF.

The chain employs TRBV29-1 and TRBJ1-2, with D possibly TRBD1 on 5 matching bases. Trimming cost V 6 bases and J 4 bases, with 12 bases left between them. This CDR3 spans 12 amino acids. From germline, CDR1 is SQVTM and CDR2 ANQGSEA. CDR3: CSVLTVSYGYTF. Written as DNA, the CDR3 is TGCAGCGTCCTGACAGTGTCCTATGGCTACACCTTC.

Here the CDR3 reads CASRGRGGKNGYTF. Here the CDR3 DNA reads TGTGCCAGCAGAGGCCGGGGCGGGAAGAATGGCTACACCTTC. The gene calls are TRBV6-5 and TRBJ1-2; tentatively, D is TRBD1 (5 bases). Germline V lookup: CDR1 MNHEY, CDR2 SVGAGI. The CDR3 covers 14 residues. Trimming pared 6 bases from V and 6 bases from J, leaving 17 bases between.

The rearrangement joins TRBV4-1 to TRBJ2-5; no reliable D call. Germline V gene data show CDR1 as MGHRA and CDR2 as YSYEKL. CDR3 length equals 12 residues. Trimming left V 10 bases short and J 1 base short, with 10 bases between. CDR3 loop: CATRGPQETQYF. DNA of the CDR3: TGCGCCACCCGCGGCCCCCAAGAGACCCAGTACTTC.

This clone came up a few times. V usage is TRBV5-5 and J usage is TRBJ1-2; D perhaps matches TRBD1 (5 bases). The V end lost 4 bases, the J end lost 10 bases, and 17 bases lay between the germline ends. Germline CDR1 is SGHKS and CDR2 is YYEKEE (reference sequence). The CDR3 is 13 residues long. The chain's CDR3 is CASSLRAGGDYTF. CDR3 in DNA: TGTGCCAGCAGCCTCCGTGCTGGAGGGGACTACACCTTC.

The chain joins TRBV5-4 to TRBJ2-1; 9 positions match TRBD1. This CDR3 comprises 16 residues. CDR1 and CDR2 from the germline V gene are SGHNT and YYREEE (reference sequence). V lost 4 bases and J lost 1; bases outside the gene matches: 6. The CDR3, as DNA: TGTGCCAGCAGCCCACAGGGGGCAGTTTCCTACAATGAGCAGTTCTTC. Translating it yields CASSPQGAVSYNEQFF.

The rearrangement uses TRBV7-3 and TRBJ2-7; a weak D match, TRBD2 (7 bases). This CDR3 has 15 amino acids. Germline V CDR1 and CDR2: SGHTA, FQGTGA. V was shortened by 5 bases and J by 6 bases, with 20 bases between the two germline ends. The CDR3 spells CASSQRGGPGGEQYF. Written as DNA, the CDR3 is TGTGCCAGCAGCCAAAGAGGGGGGCCGGGGGGCGAGCAGTACTTC. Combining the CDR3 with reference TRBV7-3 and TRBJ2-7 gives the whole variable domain GAGVSQTPSNKVTEKGKYVELRCDPISGHTALYWYRQSLGQGPEFLIYFQGTGAADDSGLPNDRFFAVRPEGSVSTLKIQRTERGDSAVYLCASSQRGGPGGEQYFGPGTRLTVT.

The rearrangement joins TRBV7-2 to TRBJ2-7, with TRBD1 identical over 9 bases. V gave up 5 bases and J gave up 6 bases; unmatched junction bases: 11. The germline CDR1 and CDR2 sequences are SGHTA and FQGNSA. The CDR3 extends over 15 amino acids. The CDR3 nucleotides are TGTGCCAGCAGCCACCGGGCCCGACAGGGGGTCGAGCAGTACTTC. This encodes CASSHRARQGVEQYF.

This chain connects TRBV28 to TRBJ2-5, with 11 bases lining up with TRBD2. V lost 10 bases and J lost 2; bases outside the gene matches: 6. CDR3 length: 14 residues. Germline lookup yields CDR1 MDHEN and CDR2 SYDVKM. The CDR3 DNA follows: TGTGCCATCTCGACTAGCGGGGAACAAGAGACCCAGTACTTC. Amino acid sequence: CAISTSGEQETQYF.

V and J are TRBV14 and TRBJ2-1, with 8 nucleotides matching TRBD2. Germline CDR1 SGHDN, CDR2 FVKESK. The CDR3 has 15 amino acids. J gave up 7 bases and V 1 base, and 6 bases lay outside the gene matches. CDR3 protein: CASSQAGGAGNEQFF. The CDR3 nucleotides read TGTGCCAGCAGCCAAGCCGGGGGGGCCGGGAATGAGCAGTTCTTC.

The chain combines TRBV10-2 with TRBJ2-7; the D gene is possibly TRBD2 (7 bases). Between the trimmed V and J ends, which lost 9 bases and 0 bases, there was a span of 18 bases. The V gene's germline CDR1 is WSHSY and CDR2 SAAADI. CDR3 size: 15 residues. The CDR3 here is CARKVGGGGSYEQYF. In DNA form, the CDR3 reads TGCGCCAGGAAAGTCGGGGGCGGGGGCTCCTACGAGCAGTACTTC.

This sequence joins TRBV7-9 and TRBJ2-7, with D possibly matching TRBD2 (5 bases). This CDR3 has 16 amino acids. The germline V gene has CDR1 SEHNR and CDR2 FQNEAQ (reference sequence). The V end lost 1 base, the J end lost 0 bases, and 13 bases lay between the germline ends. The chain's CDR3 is CASSLGAGQSSYEQYF. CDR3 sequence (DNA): TGTGCCAGCAGCTTAGGGGCGGGCCAGAGCTCCTACGAGCAGTACTTC. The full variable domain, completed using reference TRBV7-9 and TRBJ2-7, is DTGVSQNPRHKITKRGQNVTFRCDPISEHNRLYWYRQTLGQGPEFLTYFQNEAQLEKSRLLSDRFSAERPKGSFSTLEIQRTEQGDSAMYLCASSLGAGQSSYEQYFGPGTRLTVT.

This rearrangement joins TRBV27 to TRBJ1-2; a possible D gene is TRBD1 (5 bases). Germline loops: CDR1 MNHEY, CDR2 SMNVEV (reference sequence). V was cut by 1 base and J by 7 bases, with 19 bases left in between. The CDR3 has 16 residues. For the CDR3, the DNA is TGTGCCAGCAGTTTATGGGGCTCGGGTCCCGCGAGTGGCTACACCTTC. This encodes CASSLWGSGPASGYTF.

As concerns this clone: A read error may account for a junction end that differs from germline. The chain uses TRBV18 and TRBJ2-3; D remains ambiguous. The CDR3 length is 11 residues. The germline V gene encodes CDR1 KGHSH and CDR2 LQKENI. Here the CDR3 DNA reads TGTGCCAGCTCAGCACCCGGTACGCAGTATTTT. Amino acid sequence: CASSAPGTQYF.

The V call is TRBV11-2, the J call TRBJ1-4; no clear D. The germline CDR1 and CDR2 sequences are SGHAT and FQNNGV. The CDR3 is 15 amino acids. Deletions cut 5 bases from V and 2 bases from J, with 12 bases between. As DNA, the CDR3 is TGTGCCAGCAGCCCCGGCGGGTTGACTAATGAAAAACTGTTTTTT. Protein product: CASSPGGLTNEKLFF.